The rows below give T cell receptor beta chains drawn from one sample of a study of shared clonotypes between healthy human individuals. The method was immunoSEQ multiplex PCR; TCRdb's version includes in-frame clones alone and lacks a portion of them. This table holds approximately 2.5 million clones, approximately 92% found once. The sample comprised naive CD4+ T cells sorted from blood. All receptors come from a man younger than 35 in good health. Both conserved end residues are part of each CDR3. D genes are given only for firm matches. Not every row has a clone size; where given, it reads once, few, many or a size class.

cdr3_nt	cdr3_aa	v_call	j_call	cdr3_length	clone_size	d_call
TGTGCCAGCAGCATGACCGGGACAGGGATTAACAATGAGCAGTTCTTC	CASSMTGTGINNEQFF	TRBV11-2	TRBJ2-1	16	NA	TRBD1
TGTGCCAGCAGTACGTTCGGGACAGGGGGCCGTACGCAGTATTTT	CASSTFGTGGRTQYF	TRBV14	TRBJ2-3	15	NA	TRBD1
TGTGCCAGCAGTCCTTTAGCGGGGGAGACCGGGGAGCTGTTTTTT	CASSPLAGETGELFF	TRBV28	TRBJ2-2	15	NA	TRBD2
TGCGCCAGCAGCTTGGAAGGGACTAGCGGGAGAACTGAGCAGTTCTTC	CASSLEGTSGRTEQFF	TRBV5-1	TRBJ2-1	16	NA	TRBD2
TGTGCCAGCAGTGAGTCTAGCGGGACCCTGCAGTACTTC	CASSESSGTLQYF	TRBV6-4	TRBJ2-7	13	NA	TRBD2
TGCGCCAGCAGTCAAATCGACCAGACAGGGGGTTGGTACGAGCAGTACTTC	CASSQIDQTGGWYEQYF	TRBV23-1	TRBJ2-7	17	once	TRBD1
TGCGCCAGCAGCGGGGCCGGGACGGGAGAAGACAGCAATCAGCCCCAGCATTTT	CASSGAGTGEDSNQPQHF	TRBV5-1	TRBJ1-5	18	few	NA
TGTGCCAGCAGGGAGACAGCCCCCTATGGCTACACCTTC	CASRETAPYGYTF	TRBV6-1	TRBJ1-2	13	NA	NA
TGTGCCAGCAGCTTAGTGATAGCGGGAGCTGGGGCCAACGTCCTGACTTTC	CASSLVIAGAGANVLTF	TRBV7-2	TRBJ2-6	17	NA	TRBD2
TGTGCCAGCAGCTTGTACAGAGAGAACACTGAAGCTTTCTTT	CASSLYRENTEAFF	TRBV7-8	TRBJ1-1	14	NA	NA
TGTGCCAGCTTCCCGGGCAGGGGAACCTACGAGCAGTACTTC	CASFPGRGTYEQYF	TRBV11-2	TRBJ2-7	14	NA	NA
TGTGCCAGCATCTTACTAGCGGGGGGAAACAATGAGCAGTTCTTC	CASILLAGGNNEQFF	TRBV28	TRBJ2-1	15	NA	TRBD2
TGTGCCGTATCTCCTAGGACGGATAATTCACCCCTCCACTTT	CAVSPRTDNSPLHF	TRBV10-3	TRBJ1-6	14	NA	NA
TGCGCCAGCAGCCTGATAACCGGGGAGCTGTTTTTT	CASSLITGELFF	TRBV5-1	TRBJ2-2	12	NA	NA
TGTGCCTGGAACAGGGGAACGGGTGAGCAGTACTTC	CAWNRGTGEQYF	TRBV30	TRBJ2-5	12	once	TRBD1
TGTGCCAGCAGTCCTCTCGGGGTGAAGAACACTGAAGCTTTCTTT	CASSPLGVKNTEAFF	TRBV27	TRBJ1-1	15	NA	NA
TGTGCCAGTAGAAGGACTACTAGCACAGATACGCAGTATTTT	CASRRTTSTDTQYF	TRBV19	TRBJ2-3	14	NA	NA
TGCGCCAGCAGCGTGACAGGAGGGCAGGAGACCCAGTACTTC	CASSVTGGQETQYF	TRBV5-1	TRBJ2-5	14	NA	NA
TGTGCCAGCAGTGCTAGACAGGGCCAGACTTCACCCCTCCACTTT	CASSARQGQTSPLHF	TRBV2	TRBJ1-6	15	NA	TRBD1
TGCGCCAGCAGCCAAGGACGCAAAGAGACCCAGTACTTC	CASSQGRKETQYF	TRBV4-3	TRBJ2-5	13	NA	NA
TGTGCCTGGAGTGTAGTCCTGACTAGCGGGAGATCTAACACGCAGTATTTT	CAWSVVLTSGRSNTQYF	TRBV30	TRBJ2-3	17	NA	TRBD2
TGTGCCAGCAGCACTACGGGGGTCCAAAACATTCAGTACTTC	CASSTTGVQNIQYF	TRBV5-5	TRBJ2-4	14	NA	NA
TGTGCCAGCAGCTTAGCGGGGCCTAAGCCCGGGCAGTATTTT	CASSLAGPKPGQYF	TRBV11-2	TRBJ2-3	14	NA	NA
TGTGCCTGGAAAAAATCCGGGACAGGGTCCGTCGGCACCCTTCACTTT	CAWKKSGTGSVGTLHF	TRBV30	TRBJ1-4	16	once	TRBD1
TGTGCCAGCAGCGTTAGCTCTACTCAGGGGGTTGGAGGCTACACCTTC	CASSVSSTQGVGGYTF	TRBV9	TRBJ1-2	16	NA	TRBD1
TGTGCCAGCAGCCCCATGTCTAGCACAGATACGCAGTATTTT	CASSPMSSTDTQYF	TRBV7-3	TRBJ2-3	14	NA	NA
TGTGCCAGTAACCCCACAGGGGTATTCGAGCAGTACTTC	CASNPTGVFEQYF	TRBV19	TRBJ2-7	13	NA	TRBD1
TGTGCCAGCAGCCTTCGGGGACAGGGGCTTCATCAGCCCCAGCATTTT	CASSLRGQGLHQPQHF	TRBV7-9	TRBJ1-5	16	NA	TRBD1
TGTGCCAGCAGCTTAGGAGGGGTGGTCCATCCGCCCTTTTCACCCCTCCACTTT	CASSLGGVVHPPFSPLHF	TRBV11-2	TRBJ1-6	18	NA	NA
TGTGCCAGCAGCTTAGCTTCTACCATCTACGAGCAGTACTTC	CASSLASTIYEQYF	TRBV5-5	TRBJ2-7	14	NA	NA
TGTGCCAGCAGCTTAAGATACTACGAGCAGTACTTC	CASSLRYYEQYF	TRBV11-2	TRBJ2-7	12	NA	NA
TGTGCCAGCACCCGGGGAAATGAGCAGTTCTTC	CASTRGNEQFF	TRBV6-5	TRBJ2-1	11	NA	NA
TGTGCCAGAAGCTTGGTTGCAGGGACCGAGCAGTACTTC	CARSLVAGTEQYF	TRBV5-3	TRBJ2-7	13	NA	NA
TGTGCCTGGAGTAATTGGCAGGGCTATGGCTACACCTTC	CAWSNWQGYGYTF	TRBV30	TRBJ1-2	13	NA	NA
TGTGCCAGCAGTTCTCCGGGACTAGCGGGAGGAACCGGGGAGCTGTTTTTT	CASSSPGLAGGTGELFF	TRBV7-9	TRBJ2-2	17	NA	TRBD2
TGTGCCAGCGGCCCCACCCTAAATCGGGAGACCCAGTACTTC	CASGPTLNRETQYF	TRBV6-5	TRBJ2-5	14	NA	NA
TGCGCCAGCAGCCGGGGCCAGGGGGCTCGGGAGACCCAGTACTTC	CASSRGQGARETQYF	TRBV5-1	TRBJ2-5	15	NA	TRBD1
TGTGCCAGCAGTGAGGGGTTATCACCCCTCCACTTT	CASSEGLSPLHF	TRBV6-1	TRBJ1-6	12	NA	NA